Listed below are T cell receptor beta chains from one sample, sequenced in a study of shared T cell receptors in the human thymus. Produced via immunoSEQ multiplex PCR; TCRdb's table is partial and in-frame only. Among 700,000 or so clones listed, 70% to 90% were seen once. These data were also reused for a study on human thymus T cells.

Sequenced sample: thymocytes. The source is a girl less than two years old with a congenital heart defect. The CDR3 runs from the conserved cysteine through the conserved F or W. A D gene is named only where the DNA matches it firmly. Clone sizes are given selectively: once, few, many, or a class where the clone is expanded.

TRBV7-9	-	-	TRBJ1-1	TGTGCCAGCAGCCCCAACACGAACACTGAAGCTTTCTTT	CASSPNTNTEAFF
TRBV6-1	TRBD1	-	TRBJ1-6	TGTGCCAGCAGGGACGGACAGGGCGGTAATTCACCCCTCCACTTT	CASRDGQGGNSPLHF
TRBV14	-	once	TRBJ2-2	TGTGCCAGCAGCCAGGAAAGACTAGCCGGGGAGCTGTTTTTT	CASSQERLAGELFF
TRBV2	-	-	TRBJ1-1	TGTGCCAGCAGACACTATGCAGGGTCACGGTACACTGAAGCTTTCTTT	CASRHYAGSRYTEAFF
TRBV7-6	TRBD2	-	TRBJ2-5	TGTGCCAGCAGCTTTGGGACTAGCGGGGAGGAGGGCCAAGAGACCCAGTACTTC	CASSFGTSGEEGQETQYF
TRBV6-5	TRBD1	-	TRBJ1-1	TGTGCCAGCAGTTATTTTTCAGGGGGGCAGAACACTGAAGCTTTCTTT	CASSYFSGGQNTEAFF
TRBV6-5	TRBD1	-	TRBJ1-2	TGTGCCAGCAGTTTTCGGTCCGGGACAGGGACATATGGCTACACCTTC	CASSFRSGTGTYGYTF
TRBV30	TRBD1	-	TRBJ2-1	TGTGCCTGGGCTCGGACAGGGGTGGTAAATGAGCAGTTCTTC	CAWARTGVVNEQFF
TRBV5-1	TRBD2	-	TRBJ2-1	TGCGCCAGCAGGTGTGTTAGCGGGGGGCGGTACAGATACAATGAGCAGTTCTTC	CASRCVSGGRYRYNEQFF
TRBV4-1	-	-	TRBJ1-4	TGCGCCAGCAGCCAATCGGACAGAGCTAATGAAAAACTGTTTTTT	CASSQSDRANEKLFF
TRBV27	-	-	TRBJ1-2	TGTGCCAGTGGGGGGGAAGCCATCTATGGCTACACCTTC	CASGGEAIYGYTF
TRBV2	-	-	TRBJ1-2	TGTGCCAGCAGTGAAAGTGACACTAGCTATGGCTACACCTTC	CASSESDTSYGYTF
TRBV4-3	TRBD1	once	TRBJ1-5	TGCGCCAGCAGCCAAGACGACAGGGTCGGTCAGCCCCAGCATTTT	CASSQDDRVGQPQHF
TRBV16	-	-	TRBJ1-1	TGTGCCAGCAGCCATGGTGGCAGCGCAACTGAAGCTTTCTTT	CASSHGGSATEAFF
TRBV28	-	-	TRBJ1-2	TGTGCCAGCAGTACCGCCAGACGAACACTAAACTATGGCTACACCTTC	CASSTARRTLNYGYTF
TRBV12-5	-	-	TRBJ2-7	TGTGCTAGTGGTTTGCCACGGGGGGCCTCCTACTCCTACGAGCAGTACTTC	CASGLPRGASYSYEQYF
TRBV25-1	-	-	TRBJ1-6	TGTGCCAGCAGTGAAGGCGGGTCCGGGTCCTATAATTCACCCCTCCACTTT	CASSEGGSGSYNSPLHF
TRBV30	TRBD1	-	TRBJ1-4	TGTGCCTGGACTACAGGGGCAGTGGAAAAACTGTTTTTT	CAWTTGAVEKLFF
TRBV28	-	-	TRBJ1-1	TGTGCCAGCAGTGCGGGGGGGGCAGGCCTGAACACTGAAGCTTTCTTT	CASSAGGAGLNTEAFF
TRBV10-2	TRBD2	once	TRBJ2-7	TGCGCCAGCAGTCTAGCGGGGGTGAGCTACGAGCAGTACTTC	CASSLAGVSYEQYF
TRBV5-1	TRBD1	-	TRBJ2-3	TGCGCCAGCAGCTTGGTGGGGACAGCCCTCACAGATACGCAGTATTTT	CASSLVGTALTDTQYF
TRBV10-3	TRBD1	once	TRBJ2-7	TGTGCCATCAGGACCCCAAAGGACAGGGGCATAGCATACGAGCAGTACTTC	CAIRTPKDRGIAYEQYF
TRBV7-9	-	-	TRBJ1-4	TGTGCCAGCAGCTTGACAGCAGAAAATGAAAAACTGTTTTTT	CASSLTAENEKLFF
TRBV10-3	-	-	TRBJ2-7	TGTGCCATCAGTGAGTCAGGAGCAAACTACGAGCAGTACTTC	CAISESGANYEQYF
TRBV9	-	-	TRBJ2-7	TGTGCCAGCAGCCCGGGGGGCCTGGGAGTTAGAGTGGAAGAGCAGTACTTC	CASSPGGLGVRVEEQYF
TRBV10-3	TRBD1	few	TRBJ1-5	TGTGCCATCAGTGAAAGGGACAGTGCGCCACCCCAGCATTTT	CAISERDSAPPQHF
TRBV27	TRBD1	-	TRBJ1-1	TGTGCCAGCGGAATCCGGGACAGGGAAGGGGTAAGCACTGAAGCTTTCTTT	CASGIRDREGVSTEAFF
TRBV6-1	-	once	TRBJ1-5	TGTGCCAGCAAGAGACAGGGCAATCAGCCCCAGCATTTT	CASKRQGNQPQHF
TRBV6-1	TRBD1	few	TRBJ1-4	TGTGCCAGCAGTGAAATGGTGACAGGGCTTCCCCTAGGAACTAATGAAAAACTGTTTTTT	CASSEMVTGLPLGTNEKLFF
TRBV5-1	-	-	TRBJ1-1	TGCGCCAGCAGCCAAGCGGACCTTAAGAACACTGAAGCTTTCTTT	CASSQADLKNTEAFF
TRBV30	-	-	TRBJ2-7	TGTGCCTGGATACCGGGACACTCTTCCTCCTACGAGCAGTACTTC	CAWIPGHSSSYEQYF
TRBV2	TRBD1	-	TRBJ1-2	TGTGCCAGCGGTGAGATTAGGGACAGTCTCCTGAGTAACTATGGCTACACCTTC	CASGEIRDSLLSNYGYTF
TRBV5-1	TRBD2	-	TRBJ2-2	TGCGCCAGCAGCTCCGGGACTAGGGGGAACACCGGGGAGCTGTTTTTT	CASSSGTRGNTGELFF